The 20 T cell receptor beta chains in this list originate from one sample, sequenced in a study of shared clonotypes between healthy human individuals. Profiling relied on immunoSEQ multiplex PCR, and the TCRdb table lists in-frame clones only, not all of them. The repertoire holds 600,000 to 750,000 clones, with 72% as singletons. The source material was memory CD4+ T cells sorted from blood. Described subset: CD45RA-negative fraction. Receptor source: a woman under 40 in good health.

The chain has TRBV28 and TRBJ2-3, with 7 bases lining up with TRBD2. V shed 5 bases, J shed 1 base, and the junction held 12 bases outside the gene matches. This CDR3 has 17 residues. CDR1 is MDHEN, CDR2 SYDVKM, per germline. The CDR3 here is CASSTLSPREGTDTQYF. In DNA form, the CDR3 reads TGTGCCAGCAGTACCCTATCACCCCGGGAGGGCACAGATACGCAGTATTTT.

The chain joins TRBV7-6 to TRBJ2-7; 9 bases are a match to TRBD1. Trimming at V came to 5 bases and at J to 4 bases, leaving 3 bases not matched to a gene. The germline V gene encodes CDR1 SGHVS and CDR2 FNYEAQ. The CDR3 has 13 residues. CDR3 DNA sequence: TGTGCCAGCAGCACTGGACAGGGGTACGAGCAGTACTTC. Amino acid sequence: CASSTGQGYEQYF.

On this clone: At one boundary the junction diverges from the germline segment, which might be a read error. The chain combines TRBV10-3 with TRBJ1-5; D gene ambiguous. Germline V gene data show CDR1 as ENHRY and CDR2 as SYGVKD. The CDR3 consists of 15 residues. CDR3 amino acids: CATSADTHSNQPQHF. The CDR3 DNA is TGTGCCACCAGTGCCGACACCCATAGCAATCAGCCCCAGCATTTT.

This chain joins TRBV7-3 and TRBJ2-2; a possible D gene is TRBD2 (5 bases). This CDR3 is 16 amino acids long. The germline CDR1 and CDR2 sequences are SGHTA and FQGTGA. Trimming stripped 2 bases from V and 2 bases from J, with 12 bases between. Written as DNA, the CDR3 is TGTGCCAGCAGCTTAGCGGCAGGACTCAACACCGGGGAGCTGTTTTTT. Translating gives CASSLAAGLNTGELFF.

CDR3 loop: CASSRDRDYEQYF. In DNA, the CDR3 is TGTGCCAGCAGCCGGGACAGGGACTACGAGCAGTACTTC. V is TRBV7-8 and J is TRBJ2-7; 9 nucleotides agree with TRBD1. The germline V gene has CDR1 SGHVS and CDR2 FQNEAQ. CDR3 size: 13 residues. Germline trimming cut 5 bases from V and 3 bases from J; bases unmatched to any gene: 2.

This chain joins TRBV21-1 and TRBJ2-1; TRBD2 is the table's D call, not checked against the DNA. TRBV21-1 is recorded as a pseudogene. There are 15 residues in the CDR3. Here the CDR3 reads CASSNPGTGYNEQFF. CDR3 nucleotide sequence: TGTGCCAGCAGCAATCCGGGAACGGGTTACAATGAGCAGTTCTTC.

This chain joins TRBV5-1 and TRBJ2-5, with no clear D. The J call may be wrong; the DNA end is better matched by TRBJ2-7. The CDR3 sequence is 13 residues long. Germline V lookup: CDR1 SGHRS, CDR2 YFSETQ. The CDR3 spells CASSLNVAYEQYF. The DNA of the CDR3 is TGCGCCAGCAGCTTGAATGTAGCATACGAGCAGTACTTC.

This clone was detected a few times. The chain uses TRBV11-2 and TRBJ1-6; TRBD1 is a possible D gene (5 bases). This CDR3 has 15 amino acids. Germline CDR1 reads SGHAT; CDR2 reads FQNNGV. Trimming pared 1 base from V and 9 bases from J, leaving 13 bases between. CDR3 DNA sequence: TGTGCCAGCAGCTTAGTGGCCCGGGGGGTTTCACCCCTCCACTTT. This encodes CASSLVARGVSPLHF.

The V and J genes are TRBV12-5 and TRBJ2-1, with 15 bases aligning to TRBD2. The CDR3 extends over 16 amino acids. J gave up 9 bases and V 9 bases, and 12 bases lay outside the gene matches. The germline V gene encodes CDR1 LGHNT and CDR2 FRNRAP. The CDR3 DNA reads as TGTGCTAGCGGACCTGGGACTAGCGGGAGGTTCATTGAGCAGTTCTTC. This codes for CASGPGTSGRFIEQFF.

This clone was picked up a small number of times. CDR3 in amino acids: CASSTDFDRDQGREPQHF. Here the CDR3 DNA reads TGTGCCAGCAGCACAGACTTTGACCGGGACCAAGGGAGGGAGCCCCAGCATTTT. The J gene is TRBJ1-5, the V gene TRBV21-1. TRBV21-1 is deemed a pseudogene. The CDR3 totals 18 residues.

Note on this clone: This same CDR3 is encoded by further DNA sequences in the sample. V and J are TRBV30 and TRBJ2-1; no clear D. Deletions cut 3 bases from V and 4 bases from J, with 4 bases between. Germline V gives CDR1 GTSNPN, CDR2 SVGIG (reference sequence). The CDR3 consists of 11 residues. This chain's CDR3 is CAWSGYNEQFF. CDR3 nucleotides: TGTGCCTGGAGCGGGTACAATGAGCAGTTCTTC.

This clone was counted only a few times. Other DNA sequences in this sample translate to the same CDR3. The V and J genes are TRBV7-9 and TRBJ2-7; the D call may be TRBD1 or TRBD2 (6 bases each). CDR3 length equals 14 residues. Germline-derived CDR1 and CDR2 are SEHNR and FQNEAQ (reference sequence). The germline V and J ends were trimmed by 5 bases and 4 bases, with 15 bases remaining between them. CDR3 sequence reads: CASSRGTSTYEQYF. The CDR3 DNA sequence: TGTGCCAGCAGCCGCGGGACATCCACATACGAGCAGTACTTC.

This clone was recorded a few times. The identical CDR3 is also encoded by other nucleotide sequences in the sample. The V and J genes are TRBV7-9 and TRBJ1-2; 8 bases agree with TRBD1. The CDR3 consists of 15 residues. CDR1 SEHNR and CDR2 FQNEAQ come from the germline V gene (reference sequence). J gave up 1 base and V 5 bases, and 6 bases lay outside the gene matches. The CDR3 coding sequence is TGTGCCAGCAGCCCTAGGACAGGGCTTAACTATGGCTACACCTTC. It translates to CASSPRTGLNYGYTF.

The chain is built from TRBV13 and TRBJ2-3, with TRBD2 identical over 9 bases. Germline CDR1 reads PRHDT; CDR2 reads FYEKMQ (reference sequence). This CDR3 has 16 amino acids. Trimming cost V 5 bases and J 2 bases; bases outside gene matches: 8. CDR3 nucleotides: TGTGCCAGCAGCACTGAAGCGGGAGGCTACACAGATACGCAGTATTTT. Amino acids: CASSTEAGGYTDTQYF.

The table lists this clone with a few counts. J is TRBJ1-3 and V is TRBV30, with no clear D. V lost 2 bases to trimming and J lost 4 bases, with 12 bases between them. CDR1 GTSNPN and CDR2 SVGIG come from the germline V gene (reference sequence). This CDR3 is 14 amino acids long. The CDR3 DNA reads as TGTGCCTGGAGTCCCGGGGTTCCAGGAAACACCATATATTTT. Translation: CAWSPGVPGNTIYF.

The V and J genes are TRBV5-1 and TRBJ2-7; D perhaps matches TRBD1 (7 bases). The CDR3 length is 14 residues. Trimming removed 2 bases from V and 7 bases from J, with 16 bases in between. Germline V CDR1 and CDR2: SGHRS, YFSETQ. The CDR3 DNA sequence: TGCGCCAGCAGCTTTGGCACAGGGGCGGGGGAGCAGTACTTC. The encoded protein is CASSFGTGAGEQYF.

This clone was recorded many times. The chain recombines TRBV30 with TRBJ2-3; D not certain. V shed 0 bases and J shed 6 bases, with 10 bases lying between them. The CDR3 loop spans 13 amino acids. The V gene's germline CDR1 is GTSNPN and CDR2 SVGIG (reference sequence). The chain's CDR3 is CAWSVRRADTQYF. DNA for the CDR3: TGTGCCTGGAGTGTACGACGGGCTGATACGCAGTATTTT.

This clone was detected a few times. This chain links TRBV10-1 with TRBJ2-5; 10 positions match TRBD2. Unmatched junction bases numbered 4, after V lost 2 bases and J lost 4 bases. Germline loops: CDR1 WNHNN, CDR2 SYGVQD (reference sequence). The CDR3 is 15 residues long. The CDR3 loop is CASSESGRATETQYF. CDR3 sequence (DNA): TGCGCCAGCAGTGAGAGCGGGAGGGCAACAGAGACCCAGTACTTC.

This clone was seen only a few times. This chain links TRBV7-8 with TRBJ2-3; 7 bases match TRBD2. Germline V CDR1 and CDR2: SGHVS, FQNEAQ. The V segment lost 3 bases and the J segment 5 bases; nucleotides outside the gene matches: 8. The length of the CDR3 is 15 residues. CDR3 in DNA: TGTGCCAGCAGCTTCCAGCGCGGGGAGGGAGATACGCAGTATTTT. It codes for CASSFQRGEGDTQYF.

The chain recombines TRBV4-2 with TRBJ2-7, with D unclear. Germline V lookup: CDR1 LGHNA, CDR2 YNFKEQ. The V gene lost 0 bases and the J gene lost 5 bases, with 8 bases spanning the gap. The CDR3 is 13 residues long. This CDR3 is CASSQERLDEQYF. The CDR3 DNA reads TGTGCCAGCAGCCAAGAGAGATTGGACGAGCAGTACTTC.